A selection of T cell receptor beta chains follows, all from one sample in a study of T cell repertoires in cytomegalovirus infection. These TCRs are of unknown antigen specificity. TCRdb reprocessed the reads with MiXCR, giving one entry per CDR3 protein. The sample includes 450,000 to 550,000 distinct CDR3 sequences, more than 40% of them seen just once. The sample was cultured PBMCs, taken from culture after CMV antigen stimulation. These receptors originate from a human donor in good health (CMV status not recorded). Some clones in this sample may be carry-over from other donors' samples. Both conserved end residues are part of each CDR3. Fields, in order: J gene, V gene, D gene, clone size, CDR3 DNA, CDR3 protein. D genes are given only for firm matches. Size tells how often a clone was seen (once, few, many) or the class of an expanded clone, and some rows leave it out.

>TRBJ2-1|TRBV11-2|.|.
TGTGCCAGCAGCCCTGATGGGGAGCAGTTCTTC
CASSPDGEQFF
>TRBJ2-3|TRBV30|.|.
TGTGCCTGGACTAGTGGAGGAGCGACAGATACGCAGTATTTT
CAWTSGGATDTQYF
>TRBJ2-3|TRBV18|.|.
TGTGCCAGCTCACCTCCGGGCCCGACATCCGATACGCAGTATTTT
CASSPPGPTSDTQYF
>TRBJ2-3|TRBV6-1|.|few
TGTGCCAGCAGTGAAGGAGGAAGAACGCAGTATTTT
CASSEGGRTQYF
>TRBJ1-5|TRBV7-2|.|.
TGTGCCAGCAGCTTAGTGAACGGGCCCGGGCAGCCCCAGCATTTT
CASSLVNGPGQPQHF
>TRBJ2-3|TRBV9|.|.
TGTGCCAGCAGCGCCAACGGACAGCTCGCAGATACGCAGTATTTT
CASSANGQLADTQYF
>TRBJ1-1|TRBV12-5|.|.
TGTGCTAGTGGTTTGCCCCATGAGGGGGGGACTGAAGCTTTCTTT
CASGLPHEGGTEAFF
>TRBJ1-1|TRBV27|.|.
TGTGCCAGCAGTCCCCTTTCGGGGGAGGCGGCCACTGAAGCTTTCTTT
CASSPLSGEAATEAFF
>TRBJ2-7|TRBV18|TRBD1|.
TGTGCCAGCTCACAGGACAGGGGGCGGGAGCAGTACTTC
CASSQDRGREQYF
>TRBJ2-1|TRBV28|TRBD2|.
TGTGCCAGCAGTATAATTGGGACTAGCGGGGGGGGCCTCATCTCCTACAATGAGCAGTTCTTC
CASSIIGTSGGGLISYNEQFF
>TRBJ2-7|TRBV5-5|.|.
TGTGCCAGCAGCGCGAGTCTTCTCGGGCAGTACTTC
CASSASLLGQYF
>TRBJ2-3|TRBV12-3/TRBV12-4|.|.
TGTGCCAGCAGCGGTACAAAGAGGGATACGCAGTATTTT
CASSGTKRDTQYF
>TRBJ1-5|TRBV19|.|few
TGTGCCAGTAGTGGGGTACAGGGTCAGCCCCAGCATTTT
CASSGVQGQPQHF
>TRBJ2-7|TRBV7-2|.|.
TGTGCCAGCAGCTTGTCTCCTGAATCAATCTACGAGCAGTACTTC
CASSLSPESIYEQYF
>TRBJ1-1|TRBV12-3/TRBV12-4|.|.
TGTGCCAGCAGTTCTGGGGGGAGCGGCACTGAAGCTTTCTTT
CASSSGGSGTEAFF
>TRBJ1-5|TRBV6-1|.|.
TGTGCCAGCAGAAAGAAAACTAATCAGCCCCAGCATTTT
CASRKKTNQPQHF
>TRBJ2-1|TRBV7-7|TRBD2|few
TGTGCCAGCAGCTCCGGACTAGCGGGGAACAATGAGCAGTTCTTC
CASSSGLAGNNEQFF
>TRBJ1-6|TRBV12-3/TRBV12-4|.|few
TGTGCCAGCAGTCCCCTCGGGTATAATTCACCCCTCCACTTT
CASSPLGYNSPLHF
>TRBJ2-7|TRBV7-2|TRBD1|.
TGTGCCAGCAGCCCGACAGGGTCCTCGCGAGGGCAGTACTTC
CASSPTGSSRGQYF
>TRBJ2-2|TRBV4-3|.|.
TGCGCCAGCAGCCAAGAAACTAGTAGCGTGGGCGGGGAGCTGTTTTTT
CASSQETSSVGGELFF
>TRBJ2-7|TRBV6-6|.|once
TGTGCCAGCAGGCGCGGGGCCAGCCACGAGCAGTACTTC
CASRRGASHEQYF
>TRBJ1-2|TRBV19|TRBD1|.
TGTGCCAGTAGTATACGACAGGGGTATGGCTACACCTTC
CASSIRQGYGYTF
>TRBJ2-4|TRBV6-1|.|.
TGTGCCAGCAGTGAAGATGAGTTAGCCAAAAACATTCAGTACTTC
CASSEDELAKNIQYF
>TRBJ1-6|TRBV12-3/TRBV12-4|.|.
TGTGCCAGCAGTTTAGCACAGGGTTCACCCCTCCACTTT
CASSLAQGSPLHF
>TRBJ2-5|TRBV12-5|TRBD2|.
TGTGCTAGTGGTTTTTGGGGGGGGGAGACCCAGTACTTC
CASGFWGGETQYF
>TRBJ2-3|TRBV6-5|.|few
TGTGCCAGCAGTTACCGTATAGTGGGGGATACGCAGTATTTT
CASSYRIVGDTQYF
>TRBJ2-5|TRBV7-2|TRBD2|few
TGTGCCAGCAGCCACGGCCTAGCGGGCGAGACCCAGTACTTC
CASSHGLAGETQYF
>TRBJ2-2|TRBV14|.|.
TGTGCCAGCAGCCAAGATGGGGGTTCGTACACCGGGGAGCTGTTTTTT
CASSQDGGSYTGELFF